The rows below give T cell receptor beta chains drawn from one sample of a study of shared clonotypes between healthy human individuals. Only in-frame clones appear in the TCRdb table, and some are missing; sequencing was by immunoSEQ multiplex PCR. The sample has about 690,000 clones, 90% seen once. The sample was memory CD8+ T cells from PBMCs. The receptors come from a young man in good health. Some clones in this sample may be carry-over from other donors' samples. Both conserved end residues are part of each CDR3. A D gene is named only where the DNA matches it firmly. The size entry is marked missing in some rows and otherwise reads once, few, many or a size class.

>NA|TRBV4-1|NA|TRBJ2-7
TGCGCCAGCAGCCAAGCTCCAGACTGGTACGAGCAGTACTTC
CASSQAPDWYEQYF
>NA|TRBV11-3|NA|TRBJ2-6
TGTGCCAGCAGCTTATTTGCCACCCAAAGCTCTGGGGCCAACGTCCTGACTTTC
CASSLFATQSSGANVLTF
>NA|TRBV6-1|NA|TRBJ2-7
TGTGCCAGCAGTGAACCGGGCCTGTGGTCCTACGAGCAGTACTTC
CASSEPGLWSYEQYF
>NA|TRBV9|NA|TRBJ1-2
TGTGCCAGCAGCGTTAGGGAAGGCTATGGCTACACCTTC
CASSVREGYGYTF
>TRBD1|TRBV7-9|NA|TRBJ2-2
TGTGCCAGCAGGAGGACAGGGGACACCGGGGAGCTGTTTTTT
CASRRTGDTGELFF
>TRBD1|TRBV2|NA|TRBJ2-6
TGTGCCAGCAATCCCCGACGGGGACAGGGGGCGACGGGGGCCAACGTCCTGACTTTC
CASNPRRGQGATGANVLTF
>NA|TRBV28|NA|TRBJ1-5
TGTGCCAGCAGTTTATACCTGGGAAATCAGCCCCAGCATTTT
CASSLYLGNQPQHF
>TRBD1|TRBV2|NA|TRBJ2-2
TGTGCCAGCAGTGGTCAGGGGGCGGACACCGGGGAGCTGTTTTTT
CASSGQGADTGELFF
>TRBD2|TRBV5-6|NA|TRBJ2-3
TGTGCCAGCAGCGATGTGACTAGCCACCCTAGCACAGATACGCAGTATTTT
CASSDVTSHPSTDTQYF
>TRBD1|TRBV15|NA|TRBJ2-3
TGTGCCACCAGCAGAGTTAGGACAGGGGCCACAGATACGCAGTATTTT
CATSRVRTGATDTQYF
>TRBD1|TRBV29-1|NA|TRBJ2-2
TGCAGCGTCATTCCGGGACAGGGGGATAACACCGGGGAGCTGTTTTTT
CSVIPGQGDNTGELFF
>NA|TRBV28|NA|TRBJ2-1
NA
CASSSSGLAEQFF
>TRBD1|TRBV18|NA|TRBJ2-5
TGTGCCAGCTCACCAACGGCAGGGGGCTGGGAGACCCAGTACTTC
CASSPTAGGWETQYF
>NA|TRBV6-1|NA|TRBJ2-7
TGTGCCAGCAGTGAAGCGGTGACAGTGTCCTACGAGCAGTACTTC
CASSEAVTVSYEQYF
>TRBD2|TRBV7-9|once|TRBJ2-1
TGTGCCAGCAGCCGAGGACTAGCGGGGTACAATGAGCAGTTCTTC
CASSRGLAGYNEQFF
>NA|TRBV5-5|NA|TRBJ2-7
TGTGCCAGCAGCTTGGGGCAGGCGTCCTACGAGCAGTACTTC
CASSLGQASYEQYF
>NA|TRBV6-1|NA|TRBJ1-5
TGTGCCAGCAGTGAATTGGGACTAACTGGGGCCAATCAGCCCCAGCATTTT
CASSELGLTGANQPQHF
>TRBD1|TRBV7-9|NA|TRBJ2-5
TGTGCCAGCAGCTTATGGACAGGGTACGAGACCCAGTACTTC
CASSLWTGYETQYF
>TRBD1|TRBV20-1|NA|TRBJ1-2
TGCAGTGCTAAGAAGGGACAGGGGAGTTTC
CSAKKGQGSF
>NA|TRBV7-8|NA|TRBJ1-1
TGTGCCAGCAGCGATAATGTCGGTGGGGCCACTGAAGCTTTCTTT
CASSDNVGGATEAFF
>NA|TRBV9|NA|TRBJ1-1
TGTGCCAGCAGCCTGGGGCGGGGAACTGAAGCTTTCTTT
CASSLGRGTEAFF
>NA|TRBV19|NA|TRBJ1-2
TGTGCCAGTAGTAAACAAAACTATGGCTACACCTTC
CASSKQNYGYTF
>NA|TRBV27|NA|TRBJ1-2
TGTGCCAGCAGTGCACAGGGATCGGGCTATGGCTACACCTTC
CASSAQGSGYGYTF
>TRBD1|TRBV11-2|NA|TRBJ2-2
TGTGCCAGCAGCTCGCGGGAACCAACAGGGGGTAGCGTCGGGGAGCTGTTTTTT
CASSSREPTGGSVGELFF
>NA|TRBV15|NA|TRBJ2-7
TGTGCCACCAGCAGTTCCGCGGCGCCAGCCCCCGAGCAGTACTTC
CATSSSAAPAPEQYF
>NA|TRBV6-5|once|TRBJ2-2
TGTGCCAGCAGGGCGGCCACGACCACCGGGGAGCTGTTTTTT
CASRAATTTGELFF
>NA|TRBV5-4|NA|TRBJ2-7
TGTGCCAGCGGACCCGGTTACGAGCAGTACTTC
CASGPGYEQYF
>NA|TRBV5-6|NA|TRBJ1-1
TGTGCCAGCAGCTTACCACAGGGTGCTGAAGCTTTCTTT
CASSLPQGAEAFF
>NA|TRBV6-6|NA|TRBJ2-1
TGTGCCAGCAGTTACTCTGCGGAGCAGTTCTTC
CASSYSAEQFF
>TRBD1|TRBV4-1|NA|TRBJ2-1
TGCGCCAGCAGCCAAACCTGGACAGGAATCAATGAGCAGTTCTTC
CASSQTWTGINEQFF
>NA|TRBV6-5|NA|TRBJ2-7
TGTGCCAGCAGTCCTTACTCCGACACCACCGAGCAGTACTTC
CASSPYSDTTEQYF
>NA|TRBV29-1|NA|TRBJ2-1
TGCAGCGTTCCCTACATCTACAATGAGCAGTTCTTC
CSVPYIYNEQFF
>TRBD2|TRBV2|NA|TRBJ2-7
TGTGCCAGCAGTGATCCCCCTAGCGGGACCTACGAGCAGTACTTC
CASSDPPSGTYEQYF
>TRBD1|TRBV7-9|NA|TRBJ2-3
TGTGCCAGCAGCCCTCCGGGACAGGGGGAGGATACGCAGTATTTT
CASSPPGQGEDTQYF
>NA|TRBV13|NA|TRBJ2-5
TGTGCCAGCAGCTTTAGGAGGGCCTCGATTAAAGAGACCCAGTACTTC
CASSFRRASIKETQYF
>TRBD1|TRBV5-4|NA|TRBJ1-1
TGTGCCAGCAGCTTGGAGGGGACAGGGGTCCGATGGACTGAAGCTTTCTTT
CASSLEGTGVRWTEAFF
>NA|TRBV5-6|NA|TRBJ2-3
TGTGCCAGCAGCCAGTACAAGCAGGGTAGAGGCGCAGATACGCAGTATTTT
CASSQYKQGRGADTQYF
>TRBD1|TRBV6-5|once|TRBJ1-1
TGTGCCAGCAGTTTCACCAGGGGGATGAACACTGAAGCTTTCTTT
CASSFTRGMNTEAFF
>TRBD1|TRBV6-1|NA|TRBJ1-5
TGTGCCAGCAGTGATGGTGACAGGGGGGGGCAGCCCCAGCATTTT
CASSDGDRGGQPQHF
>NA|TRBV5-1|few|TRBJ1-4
TGCGCCAGCAGCCTCCAGGGAACGTCGGGTGAAAAACTGTTTTTT
CASSLQGTSGEKLFF
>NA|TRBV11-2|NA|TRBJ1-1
TGTGCCAGCAGCTTCCTAACAAACACTGAAGCTTTCTTT
CASSFLTNTEAFF
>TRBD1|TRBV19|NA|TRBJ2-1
TGTGCCAGTAGTAGACAGGGGGCTTACAATGAGCAGTTCTTC
CASSRQGAYNEQFF
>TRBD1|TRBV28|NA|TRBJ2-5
TGTGCCAGCAGTTTAGGACAGGGGGTCCAAGAGACCCAGTACTTC
CASSLGQGVQETQYF
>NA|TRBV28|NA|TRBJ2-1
TGTGCCAGCAGCAGGGGCAGAATTCCCTCCTTCTTC
CASSRGRIPSFF
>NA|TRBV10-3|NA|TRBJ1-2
TGTGCCATCAGCCCCGTGAGTTCTCCACTAAATGAGGGCTACACCTTC
CAISPVSSPLNEGYTF
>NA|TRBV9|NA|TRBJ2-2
TGTGCCAGCAGCTTCGGACCCGGGACTGCAAACACCGGGGAGCTGTTTTTT
CASSFGPGTANTGELFF
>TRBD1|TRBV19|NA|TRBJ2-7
TGTGCCAGTAGTATAGATAACGAGGGAGACAGGGCTTCCGAGCAGTACTTC
CASSIDNEGDRASEQYF